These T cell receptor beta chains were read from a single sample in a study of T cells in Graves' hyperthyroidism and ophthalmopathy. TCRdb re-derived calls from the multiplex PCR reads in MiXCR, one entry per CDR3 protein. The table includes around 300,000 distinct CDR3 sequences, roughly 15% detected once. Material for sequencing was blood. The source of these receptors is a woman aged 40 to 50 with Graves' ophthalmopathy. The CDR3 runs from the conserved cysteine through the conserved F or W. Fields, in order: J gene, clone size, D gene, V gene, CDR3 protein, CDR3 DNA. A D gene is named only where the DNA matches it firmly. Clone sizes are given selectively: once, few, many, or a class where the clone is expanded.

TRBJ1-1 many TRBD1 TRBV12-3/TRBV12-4 CASSSRTGDKAGNTEAFF TGTGCCAGCAGTTCGAGAACAGGGGACAAAGCTGGGAACACTGAAGCTTTCTTT
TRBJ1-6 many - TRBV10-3 CAIRGNDNSPLHF TGTGCCATAAGGGGTAACGATAATTCACCCCTCCACTTT
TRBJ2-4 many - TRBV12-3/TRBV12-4 CASSLKVTGGGKNIQYF TGTGCCAGCAGTTTAAAGGTGACCGGGGGCGGCAAAAACATTCAGTACTTC
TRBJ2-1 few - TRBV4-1 CASSQDGTSCNEQFF TGCGCCAGCAGCCAAGACGGGACCTCCTGCAATGAGCAGTTCTTC
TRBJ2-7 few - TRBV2 CASSRDRPISYEQYF TGTGCCAGCAGTCGTGACAGGCCTATTTCCTACGAGCAGTACTTC
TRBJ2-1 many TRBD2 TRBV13 CASNIAGGVIEDNEQFF TGTGCCAGCAATATAGCGGGAGGAGTGATTGAGGACAATGAGCAGTTCTTC
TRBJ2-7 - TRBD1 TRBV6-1 CASSGPGQGASEQYF TGTGCCAGCAGTGGTCCGGGACAGGGAGCGTCCGAGCAGTACTTC
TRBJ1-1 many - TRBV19 CASSPPGPYTEAFF TGTGCCAGTAGTCCCCCGGGACCATACACTGAAGCTTTCTTT
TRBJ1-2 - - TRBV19 CASSVLYGYTF TGTGCCAGTAGTGTCCTCTATGGCTACACCTTC
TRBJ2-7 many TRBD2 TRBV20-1 CSASPSGMVGQYF TGCAGTGCTAGTCCCAGCGGGATGGTCGGGCAGTACTTC
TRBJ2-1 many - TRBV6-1 CASSEWRSPAELERFF TGTGCCAGCAGTGAATGGCGGAGTCCCGCGGAGCTTGAGCGGTTCTTC
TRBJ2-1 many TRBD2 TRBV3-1 CASSVGLAGVALSYNEQFF TGTGCCAGCAGCGTCGGACTAGCGGGGGTCGCCCTGTCCTACAATGAGCAGTTCTTC
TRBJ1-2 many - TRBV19 CASSITVWQEAANYGYTF TGTGCCAGTAGTATAACGGTTTGGCAGGAGGCTGCTAACTATGGCTACACCTTC
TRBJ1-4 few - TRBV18 CASSANLGGILFF TGTGCCAGCTCAGCTAACCTTGGGGGAATCCTGTTTTTT
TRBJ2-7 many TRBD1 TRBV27 CASSTLDRASHEQYF TGTGCCAGCAGTACCCTGGACAGGGCGAGCCACGAGCAGTACTTC
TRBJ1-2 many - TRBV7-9 CASSSLNFGDSFINGYTF TGTGCCAGCAGCTCGCTGAATTTCGGGGACTCATTTATAAATGGCTACACCTTC
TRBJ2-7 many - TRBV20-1 CSASRLDSYPGYEQYF TGCAGTGCTAGTCGACTGGACAGCTATCCGGGGTACGAGCAGTACTTC
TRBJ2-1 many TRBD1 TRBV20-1 CSVRSQGALSSYNEQFF TGCAGTGTTCGATCACAGGGGGCATTAAGCTCCTACAATGAGCAGTTCTTC
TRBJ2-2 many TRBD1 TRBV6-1 CASSAGGSVAGELFF TGTGCCAGCAGTGCAGGGGGCTCAGTCGCCGGGGAGCTGTTTTTT
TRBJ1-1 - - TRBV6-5 CASSSTLGGEAFF TGTGCCAGCAGTTCCACCCTTGGGGGAGAAGCTTTCTTT
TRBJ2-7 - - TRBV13 CASSILPTYEQYF TGTGCCAGCAGCATTCTACCAACCTACGAGCAGTACTTC
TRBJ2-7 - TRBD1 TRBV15 CATSRAGQGTYEQYF TGTGCCACCAGCAGAGCGGGACAGGGCACCTACGAGCAGTACTTC
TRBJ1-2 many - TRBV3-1 CASSQDARASGYTF TGTGCCAGCAGCCAAGACGCAAGGGCGTCAGGCTACACCTTC
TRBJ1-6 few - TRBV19 CASSIEGENSPLHF TGTGCCAGTAGTATAGAAGGCGAAAATTCACCCCTCCACTTT
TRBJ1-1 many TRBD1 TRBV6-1 CASRERDRAPAEAFF TGTGCCAGCAGGGAGAGGGACAGGGCCCCCGCTGAAGCTTTCTTT
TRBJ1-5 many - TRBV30 CAWSKSATREPQHF TGTGCCTGGAGTAAGAGCGCTACTCGGGAACCCCAGCATTTT
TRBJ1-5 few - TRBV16 CASSQSRGFNQPQHF TGTGCCAGCAGCCAATCTCGGGGTTTCAATCAGCCCCAGCATTTT
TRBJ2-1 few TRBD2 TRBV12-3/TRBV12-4 CASSSRWRLAGNHSYNEQFF TGTGCCAGCAGTTCCCGTTGGAGACTAGCGGGAAACCACTCCTACAATGAGCAGTTCTTC
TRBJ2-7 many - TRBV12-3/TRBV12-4 CASSLYSVSGTLAEQYF TGTGCCAGCAGTTTATATTCGGTCAGCGGCACGTTAGCCGAGCAGTACTTC
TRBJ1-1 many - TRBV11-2 CASSLANRGSSEAFF TGTGCCAGCAGCTTAGCGAATAGGGGGAGCAGTGAAGCTTTCTTT
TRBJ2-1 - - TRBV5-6 CASSLGRPRDKFF TGTGCCAGCAGCTTGGGGAGGCCCCGGGATAAGTTCTTC
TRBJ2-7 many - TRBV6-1 CASKEGTRAEQYF TGTGCCAGCAAGGAGGGGACCCGCGCCGAGCAGTACTTC
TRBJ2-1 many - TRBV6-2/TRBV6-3 CASSRTKNEQFF TGTGCCAGCAGTCGGACCAAAAATGAGCAGTTCTTC
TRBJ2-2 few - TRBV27 CASSPTGYTGELFF TGTGCCAGCAGTCCGACGGGGTATACCGGGGAGCTGTTTTTT
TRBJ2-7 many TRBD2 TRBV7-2 CASSLGLAGAKQYF TGTGCCAGCAGCTTAGGACTAGCGGGAGCTAAGCAGTACTTC
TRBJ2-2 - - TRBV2 CASTSNTGRDRELFF TGTGCCAGCACTAGTAATACAGGGAGGGACCGGGAGCTGTTTTTT
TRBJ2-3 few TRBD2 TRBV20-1 CSAYGTSEISTDTQYF TGCAGTGCTTACGGGACTAGCGAGATTAGCACAGATACGCAGTATTTT
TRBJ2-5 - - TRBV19 CASSSRAETQYF TGTGCCAGTAGTAGTCGCGCGGAGACCCAGTACTTC
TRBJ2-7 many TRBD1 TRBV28 CASRRDRGSYEQYF TGTGCCAGCCGCCGGGACAGGGGCTCCTACGAGCAGTACTTC
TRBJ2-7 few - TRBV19 CASSIRGLRGAPYEQYF TGTGCCAGTAGTATCCGGGGTCTAAGAGGGGCCCCCTACGAGCAGTACTTC
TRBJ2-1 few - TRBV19 CASRPGGKIFNEQFF TGTGCCAGTAGACCAGGGGGGAAAATTTTCAATGAGCAGTTCTTC
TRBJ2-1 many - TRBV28 CASSSGPASLYNEQFF TGTGCCAGCAGTAGCGGTCCCGCAAGCCTCTACAATGAGCAGTTCTTC
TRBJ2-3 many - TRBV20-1 CSAYWSTDTQYF TGCAGTGCTTATTGGAGCACAGATACGCAGTATTTT
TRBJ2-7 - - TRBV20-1 CSARDDSPQYF TGCAGTGCTAGAGATGACAGTCCGCAGTACTTC
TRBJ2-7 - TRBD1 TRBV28 CASRSQGAPSSYEQYF TGTGCCAGCAGGTCACAGGGGGCCCCTTCCTCCTACGAGCAGTACTTC
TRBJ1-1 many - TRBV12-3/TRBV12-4 CASSSSANTEAFF TGTGCCAGCAGTTCATCAGCGAACACTGAAGCTTTCTTT
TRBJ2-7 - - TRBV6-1 CATTDSNSYEQYF TGTGCCACCACCGACAGCAACTCCTACGAGCAGTACTTC
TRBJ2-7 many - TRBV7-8 CASSLSRGSLEQYF TGTGCCAGCAGCTTAAGCCGGGGGTCTCTGGAGCAGTACTTC
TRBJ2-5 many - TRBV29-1 CSASGEHETQYF TGCAGCGCATCTGGGGAACACGAGACCCAGTACTTC
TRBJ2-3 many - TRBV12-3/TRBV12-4 CASSYPGISHSTDTQYF TGTGCCAGCAGTTATCCAGGGATCTCTCATAGCACAGATACGCAGTATTTT
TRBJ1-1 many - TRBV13 CASSLIGELDTEAFF TGTGCCAGCAGCTTAATCGGGGAGTTGGACACTGAAGCTTTCTTT
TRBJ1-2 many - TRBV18 CASSPRFTDGYTF TGTGCCAGCTCACCACGGTTCACGGATGGCTACACCTTC
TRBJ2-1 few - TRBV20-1 CSARIVNEQFF TGCAGTGCTAGAATTGTGAATGAGCAGTTCTTC
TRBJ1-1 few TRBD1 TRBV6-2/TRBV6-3 CASSSGQERTEAFF TGTGCCAGCAGTTCCGGACAGGAGCGCACTGAAGCTTTCTTT
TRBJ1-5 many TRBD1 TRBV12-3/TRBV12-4 CASSLQGAFQPQHF TGTGCCAGCAGTTTACAGGGGGCGTTTCAGCCCCAGCATTTT
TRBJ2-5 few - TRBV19 CASSQMVGSRIQETQYF TGTGCCAGTAGCCAAATGGTGGGCAGTCGAATCCAAGAGACCCAGTACTTC